The next 9 T cell receptor beta chains were all read from a single sample in a study of shared clonotypes between healthy human individuals. CD8 cells regarded as naive lacked CD45RO, were positively chosen for CCR7, and omitted terminally differentiated effector memory CD45RA+ cells. Some clones are missing from TCRdb's copy, which holds only in-frame ones; the method was immunoSEQ multiplex PCR. The data contain roughly 2.1 million clones, approximately 94% of them singletons. The specimen was naive CD8+ T cells from PBMCs. The source is a man between 18 and 35 years old in good health. Some clones in this sample may be carry-over from other donors' samples.

The V call is TRBV21-1, the J call TRBJ2-2; the table's D call of TRBD1 was not tested on the DNA. TRBV21-1 is a pseudogene. CDR3 length: 17 amino acids. This CDR3 reads CASSILTGTGGTGELFF. In DNA form, the CDR3 reads TGTGCCAGCAGCATATTAACCGGGACAGGAGGTACCGGGGAGCTGTTTTTT.

This rearrangement joins TRBV27 to TRBJ2-1; the match to TRBD2 covers 8 bases. Germline CDR1 reads MNHEY; CDR2 reads SMNVEV (reference sequence). The V and J ends lost 8 bases and 4 bases, in that order; junction bases with no gene match: 13. The CDR3 length is 16 residues. The CDR3 DNA reads as TGTGCCAGCCAAGCCCTCCAAGCGGGAGATTACAATGAGCAGTTCTTC. Residues: CASQALQAGDYNEQFF.

The chain combines TRBV7-9 with TRBJ1-1; D uncertain. The CDR3 consists of 13 residues. CDR1 SEHNR and CDR2 FQNEAQ come from the germline V gene (reference sequence). V lost 5 bases and J lost 7, with 14 bases in between. The CDR3 loop reads CASSRSGWGEAFF. CDR3 sequence (DNA): TGTGCCAGCAGCCGAAGCGGATGGGGTGAAGCTTTCTTT. Using reference TRBV7-9 and TRBJ1-1 for the parts outside the CDR3, the full variable domain is DTGVSQNPRHKITKRGQNVTFRCDPISEHNRLYWYRQTLGQGPEFLTYFQNEAQLEKSRLLSDRFSAERPKGSFSTLEIQRTEQGDSAMYLCASSRSGWGEAFFGQGTRLTVV.

The DNA for the CDR3 is TGTGCCAGCAGCCCTAGCGGACGGGAGGGCCTTGCGAATGAGCAGTTCTTC. This translates into CASSPSGREGLANEQFF. This chain links TRBV7-9 with TRBJ2-1, with TRBD2 identical over 8 bases. Germline trimming cut 5 bases from V and 7 bases from J; bases unmatched to any gene: 16. This CDR3 spans 17 amino acids. The V gene's germline CDR1 is SEHNR and CDR2 FQNEAQ (reference sequence).

V and J are TRBV19 and TRBJ1-3, with D possibly matching TRBD1 (5 bases). The CDR3 spans 15 residues. Germline assignment: CDR1 LNHDA and CDR2 SQIVND (reference sequence). V was trimmed by 1 base and J by 0 bases, leaving 7 bases between them. In nucleotides, the CDR3 is TGTGCCAGTAGTATAGGGGACTACTCTGGAAACACCATATATTTT. Translation: CASSIGDYSGNTIYF.

Regarding this clone: This specimen includes other DNA sequences encoding the same CDR3. Here the CDR3 DNA reads TGTGCCAGCAGCCTAGGCCCAGGGTATAGCAATCAGCCCCAGCATTTT. Translated, it gives CASSLGPGYSNQPQHF. The chain uses TRBV27 and TRBJ1-5; D is possibly TRBD1 (5 bases). Between the trimmed V and J ends, which lost 6 bases and 0 bases, there was a span of 15 bases. The germline V gene encodes CDR1 MNHEY and CDR2 SMNVEV (reference sequence). The CDR3 spans 16 residues.

The gene calls are TRBV25-1 and TRBJ1-2; weak D call: TRBD1 (5 bases). This CDR3 comprises 10 residues. V lost 5 bases and J 7 bases, leaving 5 bases between the germline ends. In germline, CDR1 is MGHDK, CDR2 SYGVNS. CDR3 sequence reads: CASSQGGYTF. For the CDR3, the DNA is TGTGCCAGCAGTCAGGGTGGCTACACCTTC.

This chain joins TRBV11-2 and TRBJ1-5; 12 bases map to TRBD1. This CDR3 region has 19 residues. The J segment lost 6 bases and the V segment lost 1 base, leaving 13 bases of the junction unmatched. Germline CDR1 is SGHAT and CDR2 is FQNNGV. In DNA form, the CDR3 reads TGTGCCAGCAGCTTAGGGCACCGGGACAGGGGGCCCCAGTGTCAGCCCCAGCATTTT. It translates to CASSLGHRDRGPQCQPQHF.

This chain links TRBV11-1 with TRBJ2-2; weak D call: TRBD2 (6 bases). This CDR3 spans 17 amino acids. V was trimmed by 5 bases and J by 4 bases, leaving 20 bases between them. Germline CDR1 SGHAT, CDR2 FQDESV (reference sequence). In DNA, the CDR3 is TGTGCCAGCAGCCACCGGGGGACCACTCTTCTCACCGGGGAGCTGTTTTTT. Its protein product is CASSHRGTTLLTGELFF.